A single sample is the source of the 8 T cell receptor beta chains below, sequenced in a study of T cells in women clearing cervical HPV infection. Data came from immunoSEQ multiplex PCR; TCRdb stores just in-frame clones and leaves some out. The data show 25,000 to 35,000 clones, and the top ten clones hold around 21%. Sequencing was carried out using blood buffy coat. All receptors derive from a woman between 18 and 70 years old with a cervical HPV16 infection that either progressed to CIN3+ or cleared (not recorded which).

In the case of this clone: The CDR3 end lies 3 residues beyond the end of the read and is filled in from the germline J gene. This rearrangement joins TRBV11-2 to TRBJ1-1; D unclear. With 6 bases removed from V and 1 base from J, the gap between germline ends came to 9 bases. Germline CDR1 is SGHAT and CDR2 is FQNNGV. This CDR3 has 13 amino acids. The CDR3 here is CASSLTGNTEAFF. CDR3 DNA (partial): TGTGCCAGCAGTCTCACCGGGAACACTGAA.

A note on this clone: The missing CDR3 end, 3 residues past where the read stops, is filled in from the germline J gene. The J gene is TRBJ2-3, the V gene TRBV13; 9 bases map to TRBD2. Germline V lookup: CDR1 PRHDT, CDR2 FYEKMQ (reference sequence). Trimming took 3 bases from V and 2 from J; bases not matched to a gene: 6. This CDR3 region has 16 residues. This chain's CDR3 is CASSFRLAGYTDTQYF. The part of the CDR3 DNA that was read is TGTGCCAGCAGCTTCCGTCTAGCGGGGTACACAGATACG.

For this clone: The read stops 3 residues short of the end of the CDR3; the missing end is completed from the germline J gene. The chain is built from TRBV30 and TRBJ1-5; TRBD1 matches at 7 bases. The germline V gene encodes CDR1 GTSNPN and CDR2 SVGIG (reference sequence). CDR3 length: 14 residues. Trimming removed 5 bases from V and 3 bases from J; junction bases left unmatched: 7. The CDR3: CAWDRAKDNQPQHF. The CDR3 bases that were read are TGTGCCTGGGACAGGGCGAAGGACAATCAGCCC.

CDR3 DNA, as far as it was read: TGTGCCAGCAGGGGACAGGGGGCCTGGGGC. Translation: CASRGQGAWG. The full CDR3 protein reads CASRGQGAWGYTF. The rearrangement uses TRBV28 and TRBJ1-2, with 12 bases fitting TRBD1. The CDR3 end lies 3 residues beyond the end of the read and is filled in from the germline J gene. The CDR3 spans 13 residues. Per the germline V gene, CDR1 is MDHEN and CDR2 is SYDVKM.

Points on this clone: Read data end 3 residues before the CDR3 end; the end is taken from the germline J gene. This sequence joins TRBV19 and TRBJ2-3; 11 bases are a match to TRBD2. V shed 9 bases, J shed 2 bases, and the junction held 4 bases outside the gene matches. This CDR3 comprises 14 residues. The germline V gene encodes CDR1 LNHDA and CDR2 SQIVND (reference sequence). CDR3 sequence: CASRLAGNTDTQYF. The sequenced part of the CDR3 DNA is TGTGCCAGCAGACTAGCGGGGAACACAGATACG.

Details on this clone: The read halts 3 residues ahead of the CDR3 end, with the missing end drawn from the germline J gene. The chain joins TRBV18 to TRBJ1-2; 10 positions agree with TRBD1. Germline lookup yields CDR1 KGHSH and CDR2 LQKENI. The CDR3 length is 17 residues. The sequenced CDR3 bases are TGTGCCAGCTCACCAAGTTCCGGGACAGGGGACTACAATGAC. This encodes CASSPSSGTGDYND. The whole CDR3 sequence is CASSPSSGTGDYNDYTF.

A remark on this clone: The CDR3 end lies 3 residues beyond the end of the read and is filled in from the germline J gene. The chain links TRBV5-1 to TRBJ2-4; D is ambiguous. The CDR3 loop spans 12 amino acids. Germline values: CDR1 SGHRS, CDR2 YFSETQ. V lost 2 bases, J lost 7 bases, and 7 bases lay in between. The CDR3 loop reads CASSFPGNIQYF. The sequenced part of the CDR3 DNA is TGCGCCAGCAGCTTTCCCGGGAACATT. Together with reference TRBV5-1 and TRBJ2-4, the CDR3 gives the full variable domain: KAGVTQTPRYLIKTRGQQVTLSCSPISGHRSVSWYQQTPGQGLQFLFEYFSETQRNKGNFPGRFSGRQFSNSRSEMNVSTLELGDSALYLCASSFPGNIQYFGAGTRLSVL.

The CDR3 loop reads CSVRIRGLVGETQYF. CDR3 DNA (partial): TGCAGCGTTCGGATCAGGGGGCTGGTGGGAGAGACG. This chain connects TRBV29-1 to TRBJ2-3, with 8 bases matching TRBD1. The read halts 3 residues ahead of the CDR3 end, with the missing end drawn from the germline J gene. Germline loops: CDR1 SQVTM, CDR2 ANQGSEA. The CDR3 runs to 15 residues.